This T cell receptor (beta chain) was identified in a study of blood T cell repertoires in COVID-19. Sequencing was performed with immunoSEQ multiplex PCR; in TCRdb, only in-frame clones are kept and a portion is missing. The sample shows tens of thousands of clones, 82% of them seen only once. V was pared by 1 base and J by 4 bases, with 15 bases between. The V gene's germline CDR1 is SGHRS and CDR2 YFSETQ. The CDR3 loop spans 16 amino acids. This clone was seen a handful of times. This clonotype originated in a man aged 45-65 years with active or convalescent COVID-19. The rearrangement uses TRBV5-1 and TRBJ2-1; D is ambiguous. The sequenced sample was peripheral blood. CDR3 coding DNA: TGCGCCAGCAGCTTGTCGCCAGGTGGAAAATACAATGAGCAGTTCTTC. Translation gives CASSLSPGGKYNEQFF.